This T cell receptor (beta chain) was identified during a study of T-cell reconstitution after alpha-beta-depleted transplantation in children. The CDR3 length is 14 residues. Germline loops: CDR1 DFQATT, CDR2 SNEGSKA (reference sequence). V was pared by 3 bases and J by 2 bases, with 4 bases of the junction left unmatched. Unique molecular identifiers were incorporated when the TCRbeta library was constructed. TCRdb reprocessed the PCR reads with MiXCR, giving one entry per CDR3 protein. The table shows roughly 340,000 distinct CDR3 sequences, with 15% to 20% occurring only once. This TCR derives from a male patient under 10 years old who had a stem cell transplant for acute lymphoblastic leukemia, so the T cells may come from the graft donor. The chain recombines TRBV20-1 with TRBJ2-3, with 8 nucleotides matching TRBD1. The sample consisted of PBMCs, mostly from graft donor cells, taken 360 days after TCRalphabeta/CD19-depleted stem cell transplant. The CDR3 DNA is TGCAGTGCTAGTGGACAGGGACACACAGATACGCAGTATTTT. This translates into CSASGQGHTDTQYF.